The 28 T cell receptor beta chains below all came from one sample that was sequenced in a study of shared clonotypes between healthy human individuals. TCRdb's table, derived via immunoSEQ multiplex PCR, lists solely in-frame clones and lacks some. The sample yields approximately 1,500,000 clones, 98% seen once. Sequencing input: naive CD4+ T cells sorted from blood. Stated subset: CD45RA+ positively selected. These receptors came from a man aged 30 to 39 in good health.

The chain combines TRBV7-6 with TRBJ2-1; D remains unclear. The CDR3 totals 13 residues. Germline assignment: CDR1 SGHVS and CDR2 FNYEAQ. V was shortened by 8 bases and J by 1 base, with 9 bases between the two germline ends. CDR3 protein: CASRPGSYNEQFF. In nucleotides, the CDR3 is TGTGCCAGCCGGCCGGGTTCCTACAATGAGCAGTTCTTC.

J is TRBJ2-4 and V is TRBV11-2; D is uncertain. With 1 base removed from V and 6 bases from J, the gap between germline ends came to 10 bases. The CDR3 is 14 amino acids. Germline V gives CDR1 SGHAT, CDR2 FQNNGV. The CDR3 sequence: CASSLGSGGNIQYF. The CDR3 DNA reads as TGTGCCAGCAGCTTAGGTTCTGGTGGAAACATTCAGTACTTC.

The chain couples TRBV7-6 to TRBJ2-7; 7 positions match TRBD2. CDR1 is SGHVS and CDR2 is FNYEAQ in the germline V gene. This CDR3 spans 14 amino acids. J gave up 5 bases and V 7 bases, and 11 bases lay outside the gene matches. CDR3 in amino acids: CASKTRREGHEQYF. CDR3 DNA sequence: TGTGCCAGCAAGACGAGGAGGGAGGGCCACGAGCAGTACTTC.

This rearrangement joins TRBV5-5 to TRBJ2-7, with 7 positions matching TRBD1. J lost 2 bases, V lost 4 bases, and 12 bases had no gene match. The germline CDR1 and CDR2 sequences are SGHKS and YYEKEE (reference sequence). This CDR3 is 16 amino acids long. This chain's CDR3 is CASSRGDRVPAYEQYF. DNA for the CDR3: TGTGCCAGCAGCCGGGGTGACAGGGTGCCGGCCTACGAGCAGTACTTC. Full variable domain (rest looked up from reference TRBV5-5 and TRBJ2-7): DAGVTQSPTHLIKTRGQQVTLRCSPISGHKSVSWYQQVLGQGPQFIFQYYEKEERGRGNFPDRFSARQFPNYSSELNVNALLLGDSALYLCASSRGDRVPAYEQYFGPGTRLTVT.

This chain links TRBV18 with TRBJ1-1, with no clear D. Trimming stripped 5 bases from V and 4 bases from J, with 14 bases between. The CDR3 length is 14 residues. Germline CDR1 and CDR2: KGHSH and LQKENI. CDR3 sequence reads: CASSKKTGGTEAFF. CDR3 nucleotide sequence: TGTGCCAGCTCAAAAAAGACGGGAGGCACTGAAGCTTTCTTT.

The chain employs TRBV2 and TRBJ2-7, with 9 bases fitting TRBD1. The junction had 11 bases not matched to a gene; V was cut back by 0 bases and J by 5 bases. Germline values: CDR1 SNHLY, CDR2 FYNNEI. This CDR3 is built from 17 residues. CDR3 sequence: CASSEALLGQGNNEQYF. CDR3 coding DNA: TGTGCCAGCAGTGAAGCGCTTCTTGGACAGGGGAATAACGAGCAGTACTTC.

The chain employs TRBV9 and TRBJ2-1; TRBD1 matches at 7 bases. This CDR3 region has 16 residues. V lost 0 bases and J lost 1; bases outside the gene matches: 4. Germline V gene lookup returns CDR1 SGDLS and CDR2 YYNGEE. The CDR3: CASSVEAGGSYNEQFF. Here the CDR3 DNA reads TGTGCCAGCAGCGTAGAAGCAGGGGGTTCCTACAATGAGCAGTTCTTC.

The chain links TRBV18 to TRBJ2-3, with D unresolved. Deletions cut 3 bases from V and 1 base from J, with 11 bases between. Germline lookup yields CDR1 KGHSH and CDR2 LQKENI. The CDR3 spans 15 residues. CDR3 sequence: CASSPLMAGTDTQYF. The CDR3 DNA sequence: TGTGCCAGCTCACCGCTGATGGCTGGCACAGATACGCAGTATTTT. The full variable domain, its missing parts supplied by reference TRBV18 and TRBJ2-3, is NAGVMQNPRHLVRRRGQEARLRCSPMKGHSHVYWYRQLPEEGLKFMVYLQKENIIDESGMPKERFSAEFPKEGPSILRIQQVVRGDSAAYFCASSPLMAGTDTQYFGPGTRLTVL.

J is TRBJ2-1 and V is TRBV18; D remains unclear. Between the trimmed V and J ends, which lost 6 bases and 2 bases, there was a span of 14 bases. This CDR3 has 15 amino acids. Germline assignment: CDR1 KGHSH and CDR2 LQKENI. CDR3 bases: TGTGCCAGCTCGTTGAAGTCCCCGCCCTACAATGAGCAGTTCTTC. It encodes CASSLKSPPYNEQFF.

J is TRBJ1-2 and V is TRBV7-6; the D gene is possibly TRBD1 (5 bases). Trimming left V 1 base short and J 4 bases short, with 19 bases between. The CDR3 is 17 residues long. Germline CDR1 is SGHVS and CDR2 is FNYEAQ. This chain's CDR3 is CASSLEGARPPGYGYTF. The CDR3 nucleotides are TGTGCCAGCAGCTTAGAAGGGGCCAGGCCCCCCGGCTATGGCTACACCTTC.

A single count supports this clone. The genes are TRBV14 and TRBJ2-7; D is possibly TRBD1 (6 bases). V was cut by 5 bases and J by 6 bases, with 14 bases left in between. From germline, CDR1 is SGHDN and CDR2 FVKESK. The CDR3 length is 13 residues. The CDR3 loop is CASSSLEGGEQYF. The CDR3 DNA reads TGTGCCAGCAGCTCCTTAGAAGGGGGCGAGCAGTACTTC. The whole variable domain, remainder taken from reference TRBV14 and TRBJ2-7, is EAGVTQFPSHSVIEKGQTVTLRCDPISGHDNLYWYRRVMGKEIKFLLHFVKESKQDESGMPNNRFLAERTGGTYSTLKVQPAELEDSGVYFCASSSLEGGEQYFGPGTRLTVT.

Comments on this clone: Other DNA sequences within the sample encode an identical CDR3. The chain links TRBV4-1 to TRBJ2-5, with 7 bases fitting TRBD1. The J segment lost 1 base and the V segment lost 1 base, leaving 0 bases of the junction unmatched. Looked up from germline, CDR1 is MGHRA and CDR2 is YSYEKL. This CDR3 contains 14 residues. The CDR3 loop reads CASSQGDSQETQYF. The CDR3 DNA reads TGCGCCAGCAGCCAAGGGGACAGCCAAGAGACCCAGTACTTC.

The V gene is TRBV6-1, the J gene TRBJ1-4; a weak D match, TRBD1 (6 bases). V was clipped by 8 bases and J by 15 bases, with 22 bases between them. Per germline, CDR1 MNHNS and CDR2 SASEGT. This CDR3 has 13 residues. The CDR3 DNA reads as TGTGCCAGCCTTTCGACAGGCCTCGATGTAGTGTTTTTT. As protein: CASLSTGLDVVFF.

The chain couples TRBV6-1 to TRBJ2-5; D is unclear. There are 14 residues in the CDR3. Looked up from germline, CDR1 is MNHNS and CDR2 is SASEGT. V was shortened by 4 bases and J by 3 bases, with 12 bases between the two germline ends. DNA for the CDR3: TGTGCCAGCAGTGCGTCAGTGGGCAAAGAGACCCAGTACTTC. Its translation is CASSASVGKETQYF.

V is TRBV7-8 and J is TRBJ1-1; 7 bases are a match to TRBD1. This CDR3 has 12 amino acids. The germline CDR1 and CDR2 sequences are SGHVS and FQNEAQ. With 4 bases clipped from V and 10 bases from J, the junction kept 6 bases outside the gene matches. The CDR3 DNA reads TGTGCCAGCAGCTACTCGACAGGGAGAGCTTTCTTT. Translated, it gives CASSYSTGRAFF.

V usage is TRBV18 and J usage is TRBJ1-1; 7 bases fit TRBD1. The CDR3 is 16 amino acids. Germline-derived CDR1 and CDR2 are KGHSH and LQKENI. The J segment lost 0 bases and the V segment lost 4 bases, leaving 8 bases of the junction unmatched. The CDR3 reads CASSLRQGNMNTEAFF. CDR3 DNA sequence: TGTGCCAGCTCACTTCGACAGGGAAACATGAACACTGAAGCTTTCTTT.

The count of this clone is one. The rearrangement links TRBV15 to TRBJ1-2, with D uncertain. Germline CDR1 LNHNV, CDR2 YYDKDF (reference sequence). This CDR3 is 13 amino acids long. V dropped 0 bases and J dropped 8 bases, with 10 bases sitting between them. The CDR3: CATSRERALGYTF. In DNA form, the CDR3 reads TGTGCCACCAGCAGAGAACGAGCCCTCGGCTACACCTTC.

The chain has TRBV4-3 and TRBJ1-2, with 12 bases identical to TRBD1. Germline assignment: CDR1 LGHNA and CDR2 YSLEER. This CDR3 region has 17 residues. V was pared by 2 bases and J by 5 bases, with 9 bases of the junction left unmatched. CDR3 in amino acids: CASSQSGTGGLGYGYTF. The DNA of the CDR3 is TGCGCCAGCAGCCAATCCGGGACAGGGGGCTTAGGATATGGCTACACCTTC.

The chain links TRBV5-1 to TRBJ1-1; D gene unclear. The CDR3 sequence is 12 residues long. The V and J ends lost 0 bases and 10 bases respectively, with 10 bases between them. CDR1 is SGHRS and CDR2 is YFSETQ in the germline V gene. The CDR3 loop reads CASSLVGLGAFF. The CDR3 region has the DNA TGCGCCAGCAGCTTGGTGGGGTTAGGAGCTTTCTTT.

This chain connects TRBV27 to TRBJ1-5; D unresolved. From germline, CDR1 is MNHEY and CDR2 SMNVEV (reference sequence). CDR3 length equals 13 residues. V gave up 5 bases and J gave up 11 bases, with 16 bases separating them. The CDR3 nucleotides are TGTGCCAGCAGTCCTTTGACCTTGGAGGCCCAGCATTTT. Amino acid sequence: CASSPLTLEAQHF.

This chain links TRBV7-8 with TRBJ1-5; D is perhaps TRBD1 (5 bases). This CDR3 is 17 amino acids long. The ends were cut back, 1 base at V and 6 bases at J, with 19 bases in the middle. Germline CDR1 reads SGHVS; CDR2 reads FQNEAQ. The DNA of the CDR3 is TGTGCCAGCAGCTTAGTGGTGAGGCAGGGAAACGTTCAGCCCCAGCATTTT. It is translated as CASSLVVRQGNVQPQHF.

The count of this clone is one. The same CDR3 arises from other DNA sequences in this sample as well. V gene TRBV7-9 combines with J gene TRBJ2-1; 9 bases align to TRBD2. CDR3 length: 15 amino acids. Germline loops: CDR1 SEHNR, CDR2 FQNEAQ (reference sequence). With 3 bases clipped from V and 0 bases from J, the junction kept 0 bases outside the gene matches. CDR3: CASSLREGSYNEQFF. Written as DNA, the CDR3 is TGTGCCAGCAGCTTGCGGGAGGGCTCCTACAATGAGCAGTTCTTC.

V and J are TRBV5-4 and TRBJ2-3, with D maybe TRBD2 (5 bases). V lost 0 bases and J 0 bases, leaving 8 bases between the germline ends. This CDR3 is built from 15 residues. The germline V gene encodes CDR1 SGHNT and CDR2 YYREEE (reference sequence). Here the CDR3 reads CASSLDSVSTDTQYF. In DNA form, the CDR3 reads TGTGCCAGCAGCTTGGATAGCGTTAGCACAGATACGCAGTATTTT.

This chain uses TRBV7-8 with TRBJ2-2, with unresolved D. Trimming took off 5 bases at V and 6 bases at J, with 16 bases between the two ends. Germline CDR1 reads SGHVS; CDR2 reads FQNEAQ. The CDR3 has 15 amino acids. As DNA, the CDR3 is TGTGCCAGCAGCCCCACGCGAGTTAGGGCCGGGGAGCTGTTTTTT. Amino acids: CASSPTRVRAGELFF.

This clone showed up just once. V usage is TRBV30 and J usage is TRBJ1-1; TRBD1 matches 10 bases. The junction had 6 bases not matched to a gene; V was cut back by 3 bases and J by 5 bases. From germline, CDR1 is GTSNPN and CDR2 SVGIG (reference sequence). The CDR3 runs 14 residues. The CDR3 coding sequence is TGTGCCTGGAGACCCTGGACAGGGGGAACTGAAGCTTTCTTT. This encodes CAWRPWTGGTEAFF.

This sequence joins TRBV27 and TRBJ2-2; 10 bases align to TRBD2. V dropped 5 bases and J dropped 6; count of bases not matched to a gene: 12. The CDR3 contains 17 residues. Per the germline V gene, CDR1 is MNHEY and CDR2 is SMNVEV (reference sequence). This CDR3 reads CASSPPSGLARSGELFF. The DNA of the CDR3 is TGTGCCAGCAGTCCTCCATCGGGACTAGCGAGGTCCGGGGAGCTGTTTTTT.

The V gene is TRBV4-2, the J gene TRBJ2-1; 9 bases fit TRBD2. Germline V gives CDR1 LGHNA, CDR2 YNFKEQ. Losses at the gene ends were 4 bases for V and 6 bases for J; bases not matched to a gene: 13. The CDR3 is 17 amino acids. In DNA form, the CDR3 reads TGTGCCAGCAGCCGGAATTTAGCGGGAGTGGTAGGCAATGAGCAGTTCTTC. This encodes CASSRNLAGVVGNEQFF.

The V call is TRBV7-9, the J call TRBJ1-1; D not certain. Looked up from germline, CDR1 is SEHNR and CDR2 is FQNEAQ (reference sequence). This CDR3 spans 17 amino acids. Trimming took 1 base from V and 2 from J, leaving 17 bases between them. The DNA for the CDR3 is TGTGCCAGCAGCTTAGATGGGCAGCCATTACAAAACACTGAAGCTTTCTTT. Amino acid sequence: CASSLDGQPLQNTEAFF.